The 31 T cell receptor beta chains below come from one sample, sequenced in a study of blood T cell repertoires in COVID-19. Measured with immunoSEQ multiplex PCR; TCRdb has only the in-frame clones, and not every one. Of hundreds of thousands of clones listed, around 82% are singletons. Sample: peripheral blood. The receptors shown here come from a man aged 80 or over with acute or convalescent COVID-19.

The chain recombines TRBV28 with TRBJ2-7; TRBD2 agrees at 7 bases. The CDR3 is made up of 14 amino acids. Germline CDR1 and CDR2: MDHEN and SYDVKM. The V segment lost 0 bases and the J segment 1 base; nucleotides outside the gene matches: 0. As DNA, the CDR3 is TGTGCCAGCAGTTTATGGGGGGGGTCCTACGAGCAGTACTTC. This codes for CASSLWGGSYEQYF.

This sequence joins TRBV28 and TRBJ2-5; unclear D gene. This CDR3 has 11 residues. Trimming stripped 6 bases from V and 4 bases from J, with 6 bases between. Looked up from germline, CDR1 is MDHEN and CDR2 is SYDVKM. The CDR3 spells CASSPRETQYF. CDR3 in DNA: TGTGCCAGCAGCCCCCGAGAGACCCAGTACTTC.

The chain uses TRBV6-5 and TRBJ2-3; 12 bases match TRBD2. The germline gives CDR1 MNHEY, CDR2 SVGAGI. V was pared by 6 bases and J by 5 bases, with 3 bases of the junction left unmatched. The CDR3 has 14 residues. The CDR3 region is CASRRTSGIDTQYF. The CDR3 coding sequence is TGTGCCAGCAGGCGGACTAGCGGGATAGATACGCAGTATTTT.

The genes are TRBV3-1 (or the pseudogene TRBV3-2) and TRBJ2-5, with unresolved D. The V end was cut by 4 bases, the J end by 3 bases, with 15 bases between. Germline-derived CDR1 and CDR2 are LGHDT and YNNKEL (reference sequence). The CDR3 length is 15 residues. Written as DNA, the CDR3 is TGTGCCAGCAGCCCCCAGAGGCCTCTTAAAGAGACCCAGTACTTC. Translation: CASSPQRPLKETQYF.

The rearrangement joins TRBV7-2 to TRBJ2-7; 10 bases fit TRBD1. The V and J ends lost 5 bases and 5 bases, in that order; junction bases with no gene match: 6. Germline V gene sequence: CDR1 SGHTA, CDR2 FQGNSA. This CDR3 is 14 amino acids long. CDR3 sequence reads: CASSLDRGRNEQYF. The CDR3 DNA sequence: TGTGCCAGCAGCCTCGACAGGGGGCGTAACGAGCAGTACTTC.

The CDR3 nucleotides are TGCGCCAGCAGCCGGACAGAGCAACGCACCGGGGAGCTGTTTTTT. Translated: CASSRTEQRTGELFF. J is TRBJ2-2 and V is TRBV5-1; the D gene is possibly TRBD1 (6 bases). CDR1 and CDR2 (germline): SGHRS, YFSETQ. Trimming pared 4 bases from V and 4 bases from J, leaving 14 bases between. The CDR3 is made up of 15 amino acids.

The V call is TRBV28, the J call TRBJ2-1, with 9 bases fitting TRBD2. CDR1 MDHEN and CDR2 SYDVKM come from the germline V gene. The length of the CDR3 is 14 residues. Trimming removed 5 bases from V and 5 bases from J; junction bases left unmatched: 4. CDR3 region: CASSERLADNEQFF. CDR3 nucleotide sequence: TGTGCCAGCAGTGAACGACTAGCGGACAATGAGCAGTTCTTC.

J is TRBJ2-7 and V is TRBV12-3 or TRBV12-4; no definite D call. The germline V and J ends were trimmed by 5 bases and 3 bases, with 5 bases remaining between them. CDR3 length equals 11 residues. In DNA, the CDR3 is TGTGCCAGCAGTAACATCTACGAGCAGTACTTC. This codes for CASSNIYEQYF.

This chain links TRBV6-5 with TRBJ1-2; possibly TRBD1 for D (6 bases). In germline, CDR1 is MNHEY, CDR2 SVGAGI. The CDR3 length is 15 residues. Trimming pared 7 bases from V and 4 bases from J, leaving 19 bases between. The CDR3 DNA follows: TGTGCCAGCAACCCAAAGCAGGGGACCCCCTATGGCTACACCTTC. Residues: CASNPKQGTPYGYTF.

The chain uses TRBV3-1 (or the pseudogene TRBV3-2) and TRBJ2-5; TRBD2 might be the D (5 bases). V dropped 0 bases and J dropped 4 bases, with 21 bases sitting between them. The CDR3 totals 18 residues. The germline V gene encodes CDR1 LGHDT and CDR2 YNNKEL (reference sequence). The CDR3 loop reads CASSQDPFSTSSAETQYF. The CDR3, as DNA: TGTGCCAGCAGCCAAGACCCTTTCTCCACTAGTTCAGCAGAGACCCAGTACTTC.

The chain links TRBV10-3 to TRBJ1-5; 7 bases fit TRBD1. V shed 3 bases and J 9 bases; nucleotides not matched to a gene: 5. Germline lookup yields CDR1 ENHRY and CDR2 SYGVKD. The CDR3 has 13 residues. In DNA form, the CDR3 reads TGTGCCATCAGTGATTCACAGGGGCGGCCCCAGCATTTT. Its translation is CAISDSQGRPQHF.

The DNA for the CDR3 is TGCAGCGGTGGACAGAATGAAAAACTGTTTTTT. Translating it yields CSGGQNEKLFF. The chain links TRBV29-1 to TRBJ1-4; D is possibly TRBD1 (6 bases). Per the germline V gene, CDR1 is SQVTM and CDR2 is ANQGSEA. V lost 7 bases and J lost 5, with 8 bases in between. The CDR3 has 11 residues.

This chain uses TRBV9 with TRBJ2-5, with 7 positions matching TRBD1. Trimming removed 0 bases from V and 5 bases from J; junction bases left unmatched: 4. The CDR3 contains 14 residues. CDR1 is SGDLS, CDR2 YYNGEE, per germline. This chain's CDR3 is CASSVGQGMETQYF. CDR3 sequence (DNA): TGTGCCAGCAGCGTAGGACAGGGAATGGAGACCCAGTACTTC.

The CDR3 DNA sequence: TGTGCCAGCAAAACAGGGGAAGGTCAGCCCCAGCATTTT. Translated: CASKTGEGQPQHF. The rearrangement links TRBV2 to TRBJ1-5; 7 bases fit TRBD1. V was clipped by 7 bases and J by 6 bases; unmatched bases: 6. The germline CDR1 and CDR2 sequences are SNHLY and FYNNEI. There are 13 residues in the CDR3.

The gene calls are TRBV6-6 and TRBJ1-3; D gene uncertain. The CDR3 extends over 14 amino acids. The germline gives CDR1 MNHNY, CDR2 SVGAGI (reference sequence). With 2 bases removed from V and 4 bases from J, the gap between germline ends came to 9 bases. DNA for the CDR3: TGTGCCAGCAGTTACACGGGTGGAGGAAACACCATATATTTT. Translating gives CASSYTGGGNTIYF.

The count of this clone is one. The chain uses TRBV24-1 and TRBJ2-1, with 11 bases that match TRBD2. With 4 bases clipped from V and 4 bases from J, the junction kept 5 bases outside the gene matches. Germline CDR1 and CDR2: KGHDR and SFDVKD. CDR3 length: 16 amino acids. The CDR3 bases are TGTGCCACCAGTGAGACACTAGCGGGGGCATACAATGAGCAGTTCTTC. This encodes CATSETLAGAYNEQFF.

The chain joins TRBV2 to TRBJ1-5, with D possibly TRBD1 on 6 matching bases. Per germline, CDR1 SNHLY and CDR2 FYNNEI. This CDR3 has 13 residues. The V end was cut by 5 bases, the J end by 6 bases, with 11 bases between. DNA for the CDR3: TGTGCCAGCAGTCGGGACAACACTCAGCCCCAGCATTTT. Translating it yields CASSRDNTQPQHF.

This chain links TRBV5-4 with TRBJ2-3, with D possibly TRBD2 on 5 matching bases. The CDR3 has 15 residues. CDR1 and CDR2 (germline): SGHNT, YYREEE (reference sequence). V was clipped by 4 bases and J by 2 bases, with 14 bases between them. CDR3 sequence reads: CASSPPTGYTDTQYF. CDR3 in DNA: TGTGCCAGCAGCCCTCCCACGGGGTACACAGATACGCAGTATTTT.

The genes are TRBV5-3 and TRBJ2-1; 7 bases align to TRBD1. TRBV5-3 is reported as an ORF; its role is uncertain. The CDR3 consists of 21 residues. Unmatched junction bases numbered 29, after V lost 7 bases and J lost 4 bases. CDR3 region: CARGWRKNGTARLPSYNEQFF. CDR3 DNA sequence: TGTGCCAGAGGTTGGAGAAAGAACGGGACAGCGAGACTCCCATCGTACAATGAGCAGTTCTTC.

CDR3 loop: CASSLTGRDNEQFF. The CDR3 DNA sequence: TGTGCCAGCAGCTTAACAGGGCGGGACAATGAGCAGTTCTTC. The chain has TRBV7-3 and TRBJ2-1, with a weak D call TRBD2 (5 bases). V lost 0 bases to trimming and J lost 5 bases, with 8 bases between them. There are 14 residues in the CDR3. Germline V lookup: CDR1 SGHTA, CDR2 FQGTGA.

The CDR3 loop is CATNNRDKTVSNYGYTF. CDR3 in DNA: TGTGCCACCAACAACCGGGACAAAACTGTGAGTAACTATGGCTACACCTTC. This rearrangement joins TRBV24-1 to TRBJ1-2; the D gene is possibly TRBD1 (6 bases). The length of the CDR3 is 17 residues. V lost 8 bases and J lost 1, with 22 bases in between. CDR1 and CDR2 (germline): KGHDR, SFDVKD.

This rearrangement joins TRBV6-5 to TRBJ2-7; 11 positions match TRBD2. The CDR3 has 15 amino acids. Trimming at V came to 0 bases and at J to 6 bases, leaving 4 bases not matched to a gene. Germline V gene data show CDR1 as MNHEY and CDR2 as SVGAGI. The CDR3 sequence: CASSYSTSGIAEQYF. In nucleotides, the CDR3 is TGTGCCAGCAGTTACTCGACTAGCGGGATAGCCGAGCAGTACTTC.

This clone was counted once. The J gene is TRBJ2-3, the V gene TRBV21-1; the table's D call TRBD2 went unverified against the DNA. TRBV21-1 is given as a pseudogene. This CDR3 is 18 amino acids long. CDR3 DNA sequence: TGTGCCAGCAGCACCCGCCACCGGGAGAAGAGACTCACAGATACGCAGTATTTT. Encoded protein: CASSTRHREKRLTDTQYF.

This clone was found once. Different DNA sequences within this sample yield the same CDR3. The V and J genes are TRBV14 and TRBJ2-5; 7 nucleotides align to TRBD1. J lost 4 bases, V lost 4 bases, and 6 bases had no gene match. CDR1 and CDR2 (germline): SGHDN, FVKESK. The CDR3 is 14 amino acids. CDR3 loop: CASSPRQGRETQYF. The CDR3 DNA sequence: TGTGCCAGCAGCCCCCGACAGGGTCGAGAGACCCAGTACTTC. Drawing the rest from reference TRBV14 and TRBJ2-5, the complete variable domain is EAGVTQFPSHSVIEKGQTVTLRCDPISGHDNLYWYRRVMGKEIKFLLHFVKESKQDESGMPNNRFLAERTGGTYSTLKVQPAELEDSGVYFCASSPRQGRETQYFGPGTRLLVL.

The V gene is TRBV19, the J gene TRBJ2-5; 9 positions match TRBD1. Germline V gives CDR1 LNHDA, CDR2 SQIVND (reference sequence). The CDR3 runs 14 residues. V lost 6 bases, J lost 4 bases, and 6 bases stayed unmatched. CDR3: CASSFDRGRETQYF. CDR3 in DNA: TGTGCCAGTAGCTTCGACAGGGGGAGAGAGACCCAGTACTTC.

The chain is built from TRBV3-1 (or the pseudogene TRBV3-2) and TRBJ2-3; 9 bases are a match to TRBD1. V shed 6 bases and J 1 base; nucleotides not matched to a gene: 2. The CDR3 runs to 14 residues. Germline V gene sequence: CDR1 LGHDT, CDR2 YNNKEL (reference sequence). CDR3 in amino acids: CASRQGAGTDTQYF. The DNA for the CDR3 is TGTGCCAGCAGACAGGGGGCCGGCACAGATACGCAGTATTTT.

The chain recombines TRBV18 with TRBJ2-7, with 8 bases identical to TRBD1. Per the germline V gene, CDR1 is KGHSH and CDR2 is LQKENI. Trimming removed 4 bases from V and 4 bases from J; junction bases left unmatched: 9. The CDR3 has 15 residues. CDR3 loop: CASSRGTGDPYEQYF. The CDR3, as DNA: TGTGCCAGCTCACGAGGGACAGGCGATCCGTACGAGCAGTACTTC.

This clone appeared a single time. The chain combines TRBV5-8 with TRBJ2-5; 9 bases fit TRBD1. Germline V gene data show CDR1 as SGHTS and CDR2 as YDEGEE. The V segment lost 4 bases and the J segment 4 bases; nucleotides outside the gene matches: 8. The CDR3 extends over 15 amino acids. CDR3 loop: CASSPGQGIRETQYF. CDR3 bases: TGTGCCAGCAGCCCGGGACAGGGAATACGAGAGACCCAGTACTTC.

Details on this clone: Distinct nucleotide sequences in the sample also encode this CDR3. The J gene is TRBJ1-2, the V gene TRBV13, with D unresolved. The germline V gene has CDR1 PRHDT and CDR2 FYEKMQ (reference sequence). The V end lost 2 bases, the J end lost 3 bases, and 7 bases lay between the germline ends. CDR3 length equals 13 residues. In nucleotides, the CDR3 is TGTGCCAGCAGCTTAACAGAGTACTATGGCTACACCTTC. Protein product: CASSLTEYYGYTF.

V is TRBV4-1 and J is TRBJ1-6, with a weak D call TRBD1 (6 bases). The CDR3 has 15 residues. V was trimmed by 1 base and J by 8 bases, leaving 12 bases between them. Germline V gives CDR1 MGHRA, CDR2 YSYEKL. The CDR3 DNA reads TGCGCCAGCAGCCAAGTAACAGGGTTGGATTCACCCCTCCACTTT. This gives the protein CASSQVTGLDSPLHF.

V and J are TRBV4-1 and TRBJ2-2; D is undetermined. With 0 bases removed from V and 1 base from J, the gap between germline ends came to 9 bases. The germline CDR1 and CDR2 sequences are MGHRA and YSYEKL. The CDR3 is made up of 16 amino acids. CDR3 residues: CASSQDWPQNTGELFF. CDR3 bases: TGCGCCAGCAGCCAAGACTGGCCACAGAACACCGGGGAGCTGTTTTTT.